This entry describes one TCR beta chain. Antigen unknown. This sample was taken from a study of shared clonotypes between healthy human individuals. Study findings and constraints: The small donor group covered limited genetic and exposure diversity. Relative to memory subsets, naive subsets generally showed larger estimated richness.

Germline values: CDR1 LNHDA, CDR2 SQIVND (reference sequence). V was pared by 4 bases and J by 4 bases, with 13 bases between. This CDR3 spans 15 amino acids. Sequencing was performed with immunoSEQ multiplex PCR; in TCRdb, only in-frame clones are kept and a portion is missing. This table holds roughly 2,500,000 clones, under 95% found once. The sequenced sample was naive CD4+ T cells from PBMCs. As to subset: CD45RA+ positively selected. This TCR was sampled from a man between 18 and 29 years old in good health. Some clones in this sample may be carry-over from other donors' samples. The chain is built from TRBV19 and TRBJ2-2, with a tentative D call TRBD2 (6 bases). CDR3 bases: TGTGCCAGTAGTACGCTAGCGCCCATCACCGGGGAGCTGTTTTTT. Protein: CASSTLAPITGELFF.